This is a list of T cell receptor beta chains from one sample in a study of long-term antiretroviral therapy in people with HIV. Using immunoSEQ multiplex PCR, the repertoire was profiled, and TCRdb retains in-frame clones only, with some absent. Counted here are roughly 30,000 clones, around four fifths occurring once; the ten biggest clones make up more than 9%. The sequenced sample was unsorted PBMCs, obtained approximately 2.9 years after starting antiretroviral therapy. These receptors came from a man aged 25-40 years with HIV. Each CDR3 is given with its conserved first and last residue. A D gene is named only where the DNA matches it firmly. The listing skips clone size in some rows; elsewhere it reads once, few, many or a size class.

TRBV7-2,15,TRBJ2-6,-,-,CASSLKWSGANVLTF,TGTGCCAGCAGCTTAAAGTGGTCTGGGGCCAACGTCCTGACTTTC
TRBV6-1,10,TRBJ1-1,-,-,CASSELPAFF,TGTGCCAGCAGTGAACTTCCAGCTTTCTTT
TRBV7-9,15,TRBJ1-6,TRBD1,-,CASSLLGDRNSPLHF,TGTGCCAGCAGCCTCCTAGGGGACAGAAATTCACCCCTCCACTTT
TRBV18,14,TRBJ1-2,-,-,CASSPLETDYGYTF,TGTGCCAGCTCACCATTGGAGACAGACTATGGCTACACCTTC
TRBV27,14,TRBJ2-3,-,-,CASSSEGISDTQYF,TGTGCCAGCAGTTCGGAGGGAATTTCAGATACGCAGTATTTT
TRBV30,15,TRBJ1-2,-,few,CAWSVRAGRLPGYTF,TGTGCCTGGAGTGTACGGGCAGGACGTCTCCCGGGCTACACCTTC
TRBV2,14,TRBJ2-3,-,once,CASSQAKVTDTQYF,TGTGCCAGCAGTCAAGCGAAGGTCACAGATACGCAGTATTTT
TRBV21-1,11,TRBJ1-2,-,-,CASSKSLGYTF,TGTGCCAGCAGCAAATCCCTGGGCTACACCTTC
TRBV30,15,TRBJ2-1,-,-,CAWSLEGASGGEQFF,TGTGCCTGGAGTTTGGAGGGCGCCAGTGGGGGTGAGCAGTTCTTC
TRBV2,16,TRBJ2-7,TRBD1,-,CASRSYGQGRDYEQYF,TGTGCCAGCAGAAGCTACGGACAGGGGAGAGACTACGAGCAGTACTTC
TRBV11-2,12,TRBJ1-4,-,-,CATGNPNSQLFF,TGTGCCACAGGGAATCCAAACTCCCAACTGTTTTTT
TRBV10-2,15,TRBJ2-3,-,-,CASRSWTGVTDTQYF,TGCGCCAGCAGGTCCTGGACGGGGGTCACAGATACGCAGTATTTT
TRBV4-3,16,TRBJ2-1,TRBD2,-,CASSQELAGGYNEQFF,TGCGCCAGCAGCCAAGAACTAGCGGGAGGCTACAATGAGCAGTTCTTC
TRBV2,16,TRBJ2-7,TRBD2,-,CASSPRAGGWAYEQYF,TGTGCCAGCAGCCCTCGTGCGGGGGGTTGGGCCTACGAGCAGTACTTC
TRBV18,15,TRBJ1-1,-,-,CASSPGVGVDTEAFF,TGTGCCAGCTCACCGGGTGTGGGGGTGGACACTGAAGCTTTCTTT
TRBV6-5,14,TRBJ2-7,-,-,CASSYRSGTDEQYF,TGTGCCAGCAGTTACCGTTCAGGGACTGACGAGCAGTACTTC
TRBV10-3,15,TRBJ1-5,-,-,CAISRTVGDNQPQHF,TGTGCCATCAGCCGGACAGTGGGGGACAATCAGCCCCAGCATTTT
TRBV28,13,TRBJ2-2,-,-,CASSARGPGELFF,TGTGCCAGCAGCGCCCGGGGCCCCGGGGAGCTGTTTTTT
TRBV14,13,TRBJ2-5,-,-,CASSQRGAETQYF,TGTGCCAGCAGCCAAAGGGGCGCGGAGACCCAGTACTTC
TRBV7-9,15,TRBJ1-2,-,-,CASSFGGAGIYGYTF,TGTGCCAGCAGTTTCGGGGGGGCTGGGATCTATGGCTACACCTTC
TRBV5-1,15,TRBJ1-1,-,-,CASSLATGLGTEAFF,TGCGCCAGCAGCTTGGCCACAGGGTTGGGCACTGAAGCTTTCTTT
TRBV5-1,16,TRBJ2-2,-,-,CASSLEPGFGTGELFF,TGCGCCAGCAGCTTGGAACCGGGGTTTGGCACCGGGGAGCTGTTTTTT
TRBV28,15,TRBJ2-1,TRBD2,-,CASSLSVAGGGEQFF,TGTGCCAGCAGTTTATCGGTAGCGGGGGGAGGTGAGCAGTTCTTC
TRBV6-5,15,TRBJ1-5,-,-,CASSYSYTSNQPQHF,TGTGCCAGCAGTTACTCTTACACTAGCAATCAGCCCCAGCATTTT
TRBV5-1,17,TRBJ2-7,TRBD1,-,CASSRDPVRDRGYEQYF,TGCGCCAGCAGCAGGGACCCAGTCCGGGACAGGGGTTATGAGCAGTACTTC
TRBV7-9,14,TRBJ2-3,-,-,CASSPSDSTDTQYF,TGTGCCAGCAGCCCATCGGACAGCACAGATACGCAGTATTTT
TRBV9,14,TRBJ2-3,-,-,CASSAHGTTDTQYF,TGTGCCAGCAGCGCCCACGGGACAACAGATACGCAGTATTTT
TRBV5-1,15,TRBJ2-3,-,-,CASSLRGLSTDTQYF,TGCGCCAGCAGCTTACGAGGACTGAGCACAGATACGCAGTATTTT
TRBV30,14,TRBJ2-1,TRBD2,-,CAWNIAGGYNEQFF,TGTGCCTGGAACATAGCGGGGGGTTACAATGAGCAGTTCTTC
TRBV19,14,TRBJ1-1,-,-,CASSIVALNTEAFF,TGTGCCAGTAGTATAGTAGCTCTGAACACTGAAGCTTTCTTT
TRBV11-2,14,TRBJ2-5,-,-,CASSHRLGQETQYF,TGTGCCAGCAGCCATAGACTGGGCCAAGAGACCCAGTACTTC
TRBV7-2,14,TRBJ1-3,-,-,CASSRADSGNTIYF,TGTGCCAGCAGCCGGGCCGACTCTGGAAACACCATATATTTT
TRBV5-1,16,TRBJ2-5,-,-,CASSFKGGSPQETQYF,TGCGCCAGCAGCTTTAAGGGAGGTAGCCCTCAAGAGACCCAGTACTTC
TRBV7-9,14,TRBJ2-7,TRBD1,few,CASSRDSIPYEQYF,TGTGCCAGCAGCCGGGACAGCATTCCCTACGAGCAGTACTTC
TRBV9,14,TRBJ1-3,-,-,CASSARTGINTIYF,TGTGCCAGCAGCGCACGAACAGGGATAAACACCATATATTTT